This entry lists 31 T cell receptor beta chains sequenced from one sample in a study of T cell responses to AZD1222 COVID-19 vaccine. The assay was immunoSEQ multiplex PCR, and TCRdb's table has in-frame clones only and misses some. The sample records about 120,000 clones, 70% to 90% being singletons. This sample comprised peripheral blood, obtained on day 0 of AZD1222 vaccination. The receptors here all came from an adult in good health.

The V gene is TRBV28, the J gene TRBJ2-1; 7 bases are a match to TRBD1. This CDR3 spans 15 amino acids. The trim removed 6 bases at V and 0 bases at J, leaving 5 bases unmatched. Germline-derived CDR1 and CDR2 are MDHEN and SYDVKM. The CDR3 DNA follows: TGTGCCAGCAGCCAATACAGGGGCTCCTACAATGAGCAGTTCTTC. Amino acids: CASSQYRGSYNEQFF.

The chain links TRBV27 to TRBJ2-5, with 7 bases aligning to TRBD1. J gave up 2 bases and V 0 bases, and 9 bases lay outside the gene matches. The CDR3 has 17 residues. CDR1 is MNHEY and CDR2 is SMNVEV in the germline V gene (reference sequence). CDR3 sequence reads: CASSLSGRRGRQETQYF. CDR3 bases: TGTGCCAGCAGTTTATCGGGTCGTAGGGGGCGGCAAGAGACCCAGTACTTC.

The chain has TRBV9 and TRBJ1-5; 11 bases match TRBD1. The CDR3 loop spans 18 amino acids. The V segment lost 4 bases and the J segment 2 bases; nucleotides outside the gene matches: 11. Germline CDR1 is SGDLS and CDR2 is YYNGEE. Here the CDR3 reads CASSPSDRGHPGNQPQHF. The CDR3 nucleotides read TGTGCCAGCAGCCCCTCGGACAGGGGGCATCCGGGCAATCAGCCCCAGCATTTT. Combining the CDR3 with reference TRBV9 and TRBJ1-5 gives the whole variable domain DSGVTQTPKHLITATGQRVTLRCSPRSGDLSVYWYQQSLDQGLQFLIQYYNGEERAKGNILERFSAQQFPDLHSELNLSSLELGDSALYFCASSPSDRGHPGNQPQHFGDGTRLSIL.

This chain uses TRBV3-1 (or the pseudogene TRBV3-2) with TRBJ2-7; D possibly matches TRBD1 or TRBD2 (6 bases each). CDR3 length: 15 residues. Trimming took off 0 bases at V and 2 bases at J, with 11 bases between the two ends. CDR1 LGHDT and CDR2 YNNKEL come from the germline V gene (reference sequence). In nucleotides, the CDR3 is TGTGCCAGCAGCCAAGAACCGGGGGCCGCCTACGAGCAGTACTTC. It translates to CASSQEPGAAYEQYF.

J is TRBJ1-1 and V is TRBV9; 7 bases fit TRBD1. This CDR3 has 15 amino acids. The germline CDR1 and CDR2 sequences are SGDLS and YYNGEE. After removal of 4 bases from V and 1 base from J, the junction contained 7 bases not matched to a gene. The CDR3 region is CASSPRQGTNTEAFF. DNA of the CDR3: TGTGCCAGCAGCCCTCGACAGGGTACGAACACTGAAGCTTTCTTT.

In its sample, this clone was seen once. This rearrangement joins TRBV10-3 to TRBJ2-3; tentatively, D is TRBD2 (6 bases). This CDR3 spans 20 amino acids. Trimming left V 0 bases short and J 2 bases short, with 24 bases between. Germline CDR1 reads ENHRY; CDR2 reads SYGVKD. The CDR3 region has the DNA TGTGCCATCAGTGAGTCTGGGGCTGCGGGAAGAGAGATTTACACAGATACGCAGTATTTT. This codes for CAISESGAAGREIYTDTQYF.

This chain links TRBV5-1 with TRBJ1-2, with D possibly TRBD1 on 5 matching bases. The CDR3 contains 13 residues. Trimming removed 0 bases at V and 5 bases at J, with 8 bases between. CDR1 SGHRS and CDR2 YFSETQ come from the germline V gene. The DNA for the CDR3 is TGCGCCAGCAGCTTGGACCCAGGGTATGGCTACACCTTC. This sequence encodes CASSLDPGYGYTF.

This chain joins TRBV7-9 and TRBJ1-1; 8 nucleotides line up with TRBD1. Germline CDR1 is SEHNR and CDR2 is FQNEAQ (reference sequence). V shed 5 bases, J shed 3 bases, and the junction held 8 bases outside the gene matches. This CDR3 has 15 residues. The CDR3 loop reads CASSPPDRGDTEAFF. DNA for the CDR3: TGTGCCAGCAGCCCCCCCGACAGGGGTGACACTGAAGCTTTCTTT. Drawing the rest from reference TRBV7-9 and TRBJ1-1, the complete variable domain is DTGVSQNPRHKITKRGQNVTFRCDPISEHNRLYWYRQTLGQGPEFLTYFQNEAQLEKSRLLSDRFSAERPKGSFSTLEIQRTEQGDSAMYLCASSPPDRGDTEAFFGQGTRLTVV.

The chain links TRBV4-2 to TRBJ2-5; D is perhaps TRBD1 (5 bases). There are 18 residues in the CDR3. V was trimmed by 3 bases and J by 5 bases, leaving 25 bases between them. Germline loops: CDR1 LGHNA, CDR2 YNFKEQ. The CDR3 DNA reads as TGTGCCAGCAGCCATTTCAGCAAGGGCGAAGGGGTGTCGGAGACCCAGTACTTC. Amino acid sequence: CASSHFSKGEGVSETQYF.

The chain carries TRBV30 and TRBJ1-3, with D possibly being TRBD1 (5 bases). Trimming left V 2 bases short and J 2 bases short, with 10 bases between. This CDR3 spans 14 amino acids. Germline loops: CDR1 GTSNPN, CDR2 SVGIG (reference sequence). The CDR3 region has the DNA TGTGCCTGGAGTCCTGGCAGGGCTGGAAACACCATATATTTT. Encoded protein: CAWSPGRAGNTIYF.

The V call is TRBV7-2, the J call TRBJ2-6; D remains unclear. V gave up 5 bases and J gave up 1 base, with 15 bases separating them. The CDR3 is 17 residues long. Germline V gene sequence: CDR1 SGHTA, CDR2 FQGNSA. CDR3 coding DNA: TGTGCCAGCAGCCCCCTGGGCAGGCCTTCTGGGGCCAACGTCCTGACTTTC. Translation: CASSPLGRPSGANVLTF.

V and J are TRBV10-3 and TRBJ2-2; D possibly corresponds to TRBD1 (6 bases). V gave up 5 bases and J gave up 5 bases, with 12 bases separating them. The CDR3 has 14 residues. CDR1 and CDR2 (germline): ENHRY, SYGVKD. The CDR3 here is CAISMTGGTGELFF. In nucleotides, the CDR3 is TGTGCCATCAGTATGACAGGAGGAACCGGGGAGCTGTTTTTT.

For the CDR3, the DNA is TGTGCCAGCAGTACCCAGCGCCAAGAGACCCAGTACTTC. Its protein product is CASSTQRQETQYF. The chain is built from TRBV28 and TRBJ2-5; D unclear. The CDR3 length is 13 residues. Trimming left V 5 bases short and J 1 base short, with 8 bases between. From germline, CDR1 is MDHEN and CDR2 SYDVKM. Complete variable domain (other parts from reference TRBV28 and TRBJ2-5): DVKVTQSSRYLVKRTGEKVFLECVQDMDHENMFWYRQDPGLGLRLIYFSYDVKMKEKGDIPEGYSVSREKKERFSLILESASTNQTSMYLCASSTQRQETQYFGPGTRLLVL.

The chain has TRBV3-1 (or the pseudogene TRBV3-2) and TRBJ1-1; possibly TRBD1 for D (6 bases). The germline gives CDR1 LGHDT, CDR2 YNNKEL (reference sequence). V lost 1 base and J lost 9, with 18 bases in between. The CDR3 spans 15 residues. The CDR3 sequence is CASSQAAKQGGQAFF. CDR3 sequence (DNA): TGTGCCAGCAGCCAAGCAGCTAAACAGGGAGGCCAAGCTTTCTTT.

The chain has TRBV30 and TRBJ1-1, with D possibly TRBD1 on 5 matching bases. The germline gives CDR1 GTSNPN, CDR2 SVGIG (reference sequence). This CDR3 has 15 residues. Trimming left V 0 bases short and J 2 bases short, with 13 bases between. CDR3 sequence (DNA): TGTGCCTGGAGTGTTTATTTGGGACCTAACACTGAAGCTTTCTTT. This sequence encodes CAWSVYLGPNTEAFF.

This clone showed up just a few times. The rearrangement joins TRBV6-5 to TRBJ1-2, with D perhaps TRBD1 (5 bases). With 0 bases removed from V and 4 bases from J, the gap between germline ends came to 15 bases. CDR1 is MNHEY, CDR2 SVGAGI, per germline. This CDR3 spans 16 amino acids. The DNA of the CDR3 is TGTGCCAGCAGTTACTCGCTCCGGGGGTTTGGCTATGGCTACACCTTC. It specifies CASSYSLRGFGYGYTF.

V is TRBV18 and J is TRBJ2-3; 8 nucleotides align to TRBD2. The CDR3 totals 17 residues. Germline loops: CDR1 KGHSH, CDR2 LQKENI. With V trimmed by 0 bases and J by 5 bases, 10 bases remained unmatched. CDR3 nucleotides: TGTGCCAGCTCACCACCTACTGCGGGGGGTGGGCGAGATACGCAGTATTTT. Its translation: CASSPPTAGGGRDTQYF.

The chain uses TRBV2 and TRBJ1-1; unclear D gene. V gave up 7 bases and J gave up 0 bases, with 9 bases separating them. Per the germline V gene, CDR1 is SNHLY and CDR2 is FYNNEI. The CDR3 contains 13 residues. CDR3 amino acids: CASIIGMNTEAFF. The CDR3, as DNA: TGTGCCAGCATAATAGGGATGAACACTGAAGCTTTCTTT. The full variable domain, with the rest looked up from reference TRBV2 and TRBJ1-1, is EPEVTQTPSHQVTQMGQEVILRCVPISNHLYFYWYRQILGQKVEFLVSFYNNEISEKSEIFDDQFSVERPDGSNFTLKIRSTKLEDSAMYFCASIIGMNTEAFFGQGTRLTVV.

The chain couples TRBV3-1 (or the pseudogene TRBV3-2) to TRBJ2-1; a weak D match, TRBD2 (5 bases). V lost 4 bases, J lost 10 bases, and 23 bases lay in between. Per germline, CDR1 LGHDT and CDR2 YNNKEL (reference sequence). The CDR3 loop spans 16 amino acids. CDR3 DNA: TGTGCCAGCAGCCTGATGAGCGGAGCTGGGAAGGGCGAGCAGTTCTTC. Residues: CASSLMSGAGKGEQFF.

By share, this clone ranks as medium-sized. The chain is built from TRBV6-4 and TRBJ2-1; D gene ambiguous. Per the germline V gene, CDR1 is MRHNA and CDR2 is SNTAGT. CDR3 length: 13 residues. The ends were cut back, 5 bases at V and 4 bases at J, with 9 bases in the middle. CDR3: CASSPTEYNEQFF. CDR3 bases: TGTGCCAGCAGTCCGACCGAGTACAATGAGCAGTTCTTC.

This chain joins TRBV2 and TRBJ2-3; D gene ambiguous. CDR3 length: 15 amino acids. Germline V gene sequence: CDR1 SNHLY, CDR2 FYNNEI. Trimming pared 5 bases from V and 0 bases from J, leaving 12 bases between. CDR3 sequence: CASSRSTSSTDTQYF. DNA of the CDR3: TGTGCCAGCAGTCGTAGCACAAGTAGCACAGATACGCAGTATTTT. Drawing the rest from reference TRBV2 and TRBJ2-3, the complete variable domain is EPEVTQTPSHQVTQMGQEVILRCVPISNHLYFYWYRQILGQKVEFLVSFYNNEISEKSEIFDDQFSVERPDGSNFTLKIRSTKLEDSAMYFCASSRSTSSTDTQYFGPGTRLTVL.

Here the CDR3 reads CASSPRQGSVQETQYF. Written as DNA, the CDR3 is TGTGCCAGCAGCCCCCGACAGGGTAGTGTCCAAGAGACCCAGTACTTC. The rearrangement links TRBV11-2 to TRBJ2-5; 7 positions agree with TRBD1. Germline lookup yields CDR1 SGHAT and CDR2 FQNNGV. The CDR3 runs to 16 residues. V lost 5 bases to trimming and J lost 1 base; unmatched junction nucleotides: 10.

This clone turned up a few times. This chain links TRBV6-2 or TRBV6-3 with TRBJ2-5; 10 bases agree with TRBD2. CDR3 length equals 19 residues. V trimming: 0 bases; J trimming: 5 bases; junction bases outside the gene matches: 15. The V gene's germline CDR1 is MNHEY and CDR2 SVGEGT. This chain's CDR3 is CASSYSRVGLAGVGETQYF. CDR3 bases: TGTGCCAGCAGTTACTCGCGGGTGGGCCTAGCGGGAGTAGGGGAGACCCAGTACTTC.

The chain recombines TRBV7-2 with TRBJ2-4; D may be TRBD1 or TRBD2 (6 bases each). V dropped 5 bases and J dropped 0 bases, with 17 bases sitting between them. Germline V lookup: CDR1 SGHTA, CDR2 FQGNSA. The CDR3 length is 17 residues. The CDR3 here is CASSALSAGQAKNIQYF. In DNA form, the CDR3 reads TGTGCCAGCAGCGCCCTCTCCGCGGGACAAGCCAAAAACATTCAGTACTTC.

The gene calls are TRBV19 and TRBJ2-1, with a weak D call TRBD1 (5 bases). The CDR3 contains 12 residues. CDR1 is LNHDA, CDR2 SQIVND, per germline (reference sequence). V was trimmed by 5 bases and J by 8 bases, leaving 10 bases between them. The CDR3 here is CASSVQGHEQFF. The DNA for the CDR3 is TGTGCCAGTAGTGTTCAGGGCCATGAGCAGTTCTTC.

The V call is TRBV11-1, the J call TRBJ2-2, with 12 positions matching TRBD2. V lost 5 bases and J lost 6; bases outside the gene matches: 7. The CDR3 sequence is 16 residues long. Germline V lookup: CDR1 SGHAT, CDR2 FQDESV (reference sequence). CDR3 region: CASSRTSGMGAGELFF. The CDR3 bases are TGTGCCAGCAGCCGGACTAGCGGGATGGGTGCCGGGGAGCTGTTTTTT.

The genes are TRBV5-1 and TRBJ2-2; no reliable D call. The CDR3 length is 12 residues. The ends were cut back, 7 bases at V and 6 bases at J, with 10 bases in the middle. In germline, CDR1 is SGHRS, CDR2 YFSETQ. This CDR3 is CASLWWAGELFF. Written as DNA, the CDR3 is TGCGCCAGCCTATGGTGGGCCGGGGAGCTGTTTTTT.

The chain is built from TRBV5-6 and TRBJ2-7, with D uncertain. CDR1 and CDR2 from the germline V gene are SGHDT and YYEEEE. Trimming took 2 bases from V and 4 from J, leaving 10 bases between them. CDR3 length equals 13 residues. The CDR3 DNA sequence: TGTGCCAGCAGCTTAACCGGGCCGTACGAGCAGTACTTC. Its protein is CASSLTGPYEQYF.

V gene TRBV21-1 combines with J gene TRBJ2-2; no DNA check was done on the table's D call, TRBD2. TRBV21-1 is annotated as a pseudogene. The CDR3 runs to 15 residues. CDR3 loop: CASSYRRGGTGELFF. Here the CDR3 DNA reads TGTGCCAGCAGCTACCGACGGGGGGGAACCGGGGAGCTGTTTTTT.

The V call is TRBV30, the J call TRBJ2-6; TRBD1 aligns across 7 bases. The germline V gene has CDR1 GTSNPN and CDR2 SVGIG (reference sequence). The CDR3 length is 15 residues. V dropped 0 bases and J dropped 3; count of bases not matched to a gene: 2. The CDR3 sequence: CAWSVGGFGANVLTF. CDR3 coding DNA: TGTGCCTGGAGTGTAGGGGGCTTTGGGGCCAACGTCCTGACTTTC.

The genes are TRBV9 and TRBJ2-7; the D gene is possibly TRBD1 (6 bases). Germline loops: CDR1 SGDLS, CDR2 YYNGEE. The CDR3 runs to 12 residues. V lost 3 bases and J lost 4, with 8 bases in between. The CDR3 loop is CASSAGEYEQYF. In DNA, the CDR3 is TGTGCCAGCAGCGCAGGGGAGTACGAGCAGTACTTC.